Listed below are T cell receptor beta chains from one sample, sequenced in a study of blood T cell repertoires in COVID-19. Sequencing used immunoSEQ multiplex PCR; TCRdb keeps in-frame clones, though not all of them. The top ten hold around 6% of the sample, which has 150,000 to 200,000 clones, 80% seen once. Sequenced: PBMCs or T cells enriched from blood (not recorded which). These receptors were obtained from a man aged 35-49 years who had recovered from COVID-19. CDR3s include the opening cysteine and the closing phenylalanine or tryptophan. Fields, in order: V gene, clone size, D gene, J gene, CDR3 DNA, CDR3 protein. A D gene is named only where the DNA matches it firmly. The size field is filled for only some rows; it gives once, few, many or a size class.

TRBV11-2	.	.	TRBJ2-1	TGTGCCAGCAGCTCGGCGGGGTCTTTGACGTTCTTC	CASSSAGSLTFF
TRBV9	.	.	TRBJ2-1	TGTGCCAGCAGCCCAGAGCGCCTCTATGAGCAGTTCTTC	CASSPERLYEQFF
TRBV6-2/TRBV6-3	.	TRBD1	TRBJ1-5	TGTGCCAGCAGTTACCTACCTGGGACAGCCATCAATCAGCCCCAGCATTTT	CASSYLPGTAINQPQHF
TRBV10-3	.	.	TRBJ1-5	TGTGCCATCAGTGCCTCGAGCGTCGGAAGCAATCAGCCCCAGCATTTT	CAISASSVGSNQPQHF
TRBV19	.	.	TRBJ1-3	TGTGCCAGTAGAATGTCGGACAGCTCTGGAAACACCATATATTTT	CASRMSDSSGNTIYF
TRBV5-1	.	TRBD1	TRBJ2-3	TGCGCCAGCAGCCTCACGGCCGGGACAGGGTTCACAGATACGCAGTATTTT	CASSLTAGTGFTDTQYF
TRBV27	.	.	TRBJ1-6	TGTGCCAGCAGTTTCCCCAGTCCCCGCGGTTCACCCCTCCACTTT	CASSFPSPRGSPLHF
TRBV28	.	TRBD1	TRBJ1-2	TGTGCCAGCAGTTTACAACAGGGGACCTATGGCTACACCTTC	CASSLQQGTYGYTF
TRBV18	few	TRBD1	TRBJ2-7	TGTGCCAGCTCGACCAGCACAGGGGGCTACGAGCAGTACTTC	CASSTSTGGYEQYF
TRBV27	.	.	TRBJ1-6	TGTGCCAGCAGTTTGACATACAGCCAAAATTCACCCCTCCACTTT	CASSLTYSQNSPLHF
TRBV4-2	.	TRBD2	TRBJ2-3	TGTGCCAGCAGCCAAGACGGGACTAGCGGGGGGGCAGCAGATACGCAGTATTTT	CASSQDGTSGGAADTQYF
TRBV5-4	.	.	TRBJ1-2	TGTGCCAGCAGTCGTATAGGGTCCGGGGGTAACTATGGCTACACCTTC	CASSRIGSGGNYGYTF
TRBV7-2	.	TRBD2	TRBJ2-1	TGTGCCAGCAGCTTTGACGGGGGGGCCCTTGGGAAGCAGTTCTTC	CASSFDGGALGKQFF
TRBV27	.	.	TRBJ2-1	TGTGCCAGCAGTTCCACCCTAGGGGGTGGGGCTCGGGAGTTCTTC	CASSSTLGGGAREFF
TRBV19	.	.	TRBJ1-1	TGTGCCACCCGACAACAGGGAGGGGAGAACGAAGCTTTCTTT	CATRQQGGENEAFF
TRBV6-5	.	.	TRBJ1-2	TGTGCCAGCCCTGATTCCCGGGTAGCTGGCTACACCTTC	CASPDSRVAGYTF
TRBV2	.	TRBD2	TRBJ2-3	TGTGCCAGCAGGGTGGGACTAGCGGGGGGGCCGGGAGATACGCAGTATTTT	CASRVGLAGGPGDTQYF
TRBV27	.	TRBD2	TRBJ2-5	TGTGCCAGCAGTTTCCTGGGACTAGCGGGGGATCCGAGGGAGACCCAGTACTTC	CASSFLGLAGDPRETQYF
TRBV7-2	.	.	TRBJ1-3	TGTGCCAGCAGCCGGGGAGGTCTAGGAAACACCATATATTTT	CASSRGGLGNTIYF
TRBV3-1/TRBV3-2	.	TRBD1	TRBJ1-4	TGTGCCAGCAGCCAAGGACAGGGAAGTCGGCTGTTTTTT	CASSQGQGSRLFF
TRBV30	.	.	TRBJ1-3	TGTGCCTGGAGCGCAGGAATCTCTGGAAACACCATATATTTT	CAWSAGISGNTIYF
TRBV21-1	.	.	TRBJ1-1	TGTGCCAGCAGCAAAGATACCAGGGAAGCTTTCTTT	CASSKDTREAFF
TRBV11-3	.	TRBD1	TRBJ2-1	TGTGCCAGCAGCTCCAGACCGGGACAGGGGTACAATGAGCAGTTCTTC	CASSSRPGQGYNEQFF
TRBV10-3	.	.	TRBJ2-2	TGTGCCATCAGTGAGTCACGGGGGGCGACCGGGGAGCTGTTTTTT	CAISESRGATGELFF